The TCR beta chain under discussion was sequenced for a study of T cells in Graves' hyperthyroidism and ophthalmopathy. RNA transcripts gave rise to amplified TCR beta CDR3 regions. The TCR CDR3 was amplified in a first-round RT-PCR using the HTBI primer set. Each CDR3 protein gets one entry after TCRdb re-called the multiplex PCR reads with MiXCR. The sample shows under 400,000 distinct CDR3 sequences, roughly 18% of them seen only once. The CDR3 contains 15 residues. V lost 7 bases, J lost 6 bases, and 10 bases stayed unmatched. Reasons for excluding patients were uncontrolled infection, other autoimmune disease, pregnancy or lactation. For the diagnoses, clinical symptoms, serum thyroxine and TRAb, thyroid ultrasound and orbital computed tomography were used. Findings and limits, study-wide: Within blood appeared most thyroid clonotypes that had expanded above 0.001.

This clonotype has only one observation. Its specificity is not known. This TCR derives from a woman in her thirties or forties with Graves' ophthalmopathy. Sequencing input: blood. The chain combines TRBV12-3 or TRBV12-4 with TRBJ1-5; 9 bases align to TRBD1. This CDR3 reads CASTLGQGLGQPQHF. The CDR3 DNA sequence: TGTGCCAGCACCTTGGGACAGGGATTAGGTCAGCCCCAGCATTTT.